One sample yielded the 28 T cell receptor beta chains listed below, sequenced in a study of T cells in Graves' hyperthyroidism and ophthalmopathy (dated by TCRdb to the late 2010s). To prepare the library, multiplex PCR was applied. Sequenced using an Illumina HiSeq 2000. Amplification of TCR beta CDR3 regions was carried out from RNA transcripts. A first-round RT-PCR of the TCR CDR3 used the HTBI primer set with the Qiagen OneStep RT-PCR kit. TCRdb trimmed public reads at Q25 via fastp, called clones via MiXCR and kept in-frame beta chains. Under each unique CDR3 protein, matching rows form one entry showing the most common genes and DNA. The sample table shows fewer than 900,000 distinct CDR3 sequences, and roughly 17% are seen once. Of the sample, around 7.7% is held by the ten largest clones. The source material was blood. The receptor source for this set is a young man with Graves' hyperthyroidism.

This clonotype occurred many times. The J gene is TRBJ1-5, the V gene TRBV30; D possibly corresponds to TRBD1 (5 bases). The CDR3 contains 17 residues. V was pared by 5 bases and J by 0 bases, with 20 bases between. Germline V gene sequence: CDR1 GTSNPN, CDR2 SVGIG (reference sequence). The DNA of the CDR3 is TGTGCCTGGCGACCCCCCGACGGACAATATAGCAATCAGCCCCAGCATTTT. It encodes CAWRPPDGQYSNQPQHF.

This clonotype was counted at least ten times. The V call is TRBV6-1, the J call TRBJ2-2, with unresolved D. The CDR3 loop spans 13 amino acids. The V and J ends lost 5 bases and 7 bases respectively, with 11 bases between them. Germline assignment: CDR1 MNHNS and CDR2 SASEGT. CDR3 sequence reads: CASSNPGGGELFF. Written as DNA, the CDR3 is TGTGCCAGCAGTAACCCCGGCGGCGGGGAGCTGTTTTTT.

This clonotype showed up just a few times. The V call is TRBV4-1, the J call TRBJ2-7; TRBD2 is a possible D gene (5 bases). Germline CDR1 reads MGHRA; CDR2 reads YSYEKL. Trimming stripped 4 bases from V and 3 bases from J, with 25 bases between. CDR3 length equals 18 residues. The CDR3 DNA reads TGCGCCAGCAGCCTCACCGGGGTAGTCGGAACCGGTGGCTACGAGCAGTACTTC. Amino acid sequence: CASSLTGVVGTGGYEQYF.

This clonotype came up once. This sequence joins TRBV7-3 and TRBJ2-2; D gene ambiguous. Germline values: CDR1 SGHTA, CDR2 FQGTGA. Trimming took 7 bases from V and 9 from J, leaving 15 bases between them. The CDR3 contains 13 residues. In DNA form, the CDR3 reads TGTGCCAGCACACATCCCGTCGGCAGGGAGCTGTTTTTT. Residues: CASTHPVGRELFF.

The chain recombines TRBV4-1 with TRBJ1-2; no definite D call. V was clipped by 0 bases and J by 0 bases, with 5 bases between them. From germline, CDR1 is MGHRA and CDR2 YSYEKL. CDR3 length equals 14 residues. Written as DNA, the CDR3 is TGCGCCAGCAGCCAAGAGACACCTAACTATGGCTACACCTTC. Its translation is CASSQETPNYGYTF.

This clonotype has a handful of counts. A read error is possible here, since a much larger clone lies one base away. The chain carries TRBV7-2 and TRBJ2-3; TRBD2 might be the D (5 bases). CDR3 length equals 15 residues. Germline CDR1 reads SGHTA; CDR2 reads FQGNSA. Written as DNA, the CDR3 is TGTGCCGGCAGCCCACGCTTGGGAGAGACAGATACGCAGTATTTT. It specifies CAGSPRLGETDTQYF. Full variable domain (remainder filled in from reference TRBV7-2 and TRBJ2-3): GAGVSQSPSNKVTEKGKDVELRCDPISGHTALYWYRQSLGQGLEFLIYFQGNSAPDKSGLPSDRFSAERTGGSVSTLTIQRTQQEDSAVYLCAGSPRLGETDTQYFGPGTRLTVL.

The chain employs TRBV7-2 and TRBJ2-5; 8 bases fit TRBD1. Trimming removed 4 bases from V and 2 bases from J; junction bases left unmatched: 9. Germline V CDR1 and CDR2: SGHTA, FQGNSA. The CDR3 loop spans 16 amino acids. Written as DNA, the CDR3 is TGTGCCAGCAGCTCCTTACTCGGACAGGGTCAAGAGACCCAGTACTTC. This encodes CASSSLLGQGQETQYF.

This clonotype was seen more than once but under ten times. The chain uses TRBV20-1 and TRBJ2-7; tentative D call: TRBD2 (5 bases). V was trimmed by 3 bases and J by 5 bases, leaving 20 bases between them. From germline, CDR1 is DFQATT and CDR2 SNEGSKA (reference sequence). This CDR3 region has 15 residues. The CDR3 region has the DNA TGCAGTGCTAGCGGGGTCGTGGGAAGACCGGACGAGCAGTACTTC. Its protein is CSASGVVGRPDEQYF.

This clonotype was seen a single time. The chain recombines TRBV9 with TRBJ2-2; D gene ambiguous. The CDR3 is 12 residues long. Per germline, CDR1 SGDLS and CDR2 YYNGEE. V lost 1 base and J 8 bases, leaving 6 bases between the germline ends. The CDR3 here is CASSVLLGELFF. The CDR3 nucleotides are TGTGCCAGCAGCGTACTTCTTGGGGAGCTGTTTTTT.

This chain joins TRBV20-1 and TRBJ2-5; 11 bases fit TRBD2. Germline CDR1 is DFQATT and CDR2 is SNEGSKA (reference sequence). The CDR3 length is 14 residues. Trimming removed 3 bases from V and 4 bases from J; junction bases left unmatched: 4. For the CDR3, the DNA is TGCAGTGCTAGGGAAGGACTAGCGGGAGAGACCCAGTACTTC. Amino acid sequence: CSAREGLAGETQYF.

This clonotype has at least ten counts. The rearrangement links TRBV27 to TRBJ2-3; 8 positions match TRBD2. The CDR3 consists of 16 residues. V gave up 5 bases and J gave up 0 bases; unmatched junction bases: 7. Germline V gene lookup returns CDR1 MNHEY and CDR2 SMNVEV (reference sequence). The CDR3 is CASSPRLAWSTDTQYF. In nucleotides, the CDR3 is TGTGCCAGCAGTCCGAGACTAGCGTGGAGCACAGATACGCAGTATTTT.

This clonotype has ten or more counts. V is TRBV28 and J is TRBJ2-7; D is perhaps TRBD2 (5 bases). This CDR3 has 11 residues. Germline-derived CDR1 and CDR2 are MDHEN and SYDVKM. The V end was cut by 6 bases, the J end by 6 bases, with 9 bases between. The CDR3 loop reads CASSRTLEQYF. The CDR3 DNA reads as TGTGCCAGCAGCCGGACTCTCGAGCAGTACTTC. Complete variable domain (other parts from reference TRBV28 and TRBJ2-7): DVKVTQSSRYLVKRTGEKVFLECVQDMDHENMFWYRQDPGLGLRLIYFSYDVKMKEKGDIPEGYSVSREKKERFSLILESASTNQTSMYLCASSRTLEQYFGPGTRLTVT.

This clonotype showed up many times. V gene TRBV28 combines with J gene TRBJ1-1; 10 bases match TRBD1. This CDR3 contains 14 residues. V gave up 3 bases and J gave up 3 bases; unmatched junction bases: 1. CDR1 and CDR2 from the germline V gene are MDHEN and SYDVKM. The CDR3 DNA reads TGTGCCAGCAGTTTTGGGACAGGGGACACTGAAGCTTTCTTT. Translating it yields CASSFGTGDTEAFF.

This clonotype was found a few times. Relative to the germline gene, one junction end is altered; a read error may explain this. In nucleotides, the CDR3 is TGTGCCTGGAAGGGGGACAGGAAGAACACCGGGGAGCTGCTTTTT. Translated, it gives CAWKGDRKNTGELLF. The rearrangement links TRBV30 to TRBJ2-2; 8 bases line up with TRBD1. The CDR3 sequence is 15 residues long. The germline V gene has CDR1 GTSNPN and CDR2 SVGIG (reference sequence).

The rearrangement links TRBV18 to TRBJ1-5, with a tentative D call TRBD1 (5 bases). V lost 2 bases, J lost 4 bases, and 9 bases lay in between. The CDR3 covers 14 residues. Germline V gene data show CDR1 as KGHSH and CDR2 as LQKENI. This CDR3 is CASSPNGANQPQHF. CDR3 in DNA: TGTGCCAGCTCACCAAACGGGGCAAATCAGCCCCAGCATTTT.

There are a few counts of this clonotype. V and J are TRBV30 and TRBJ1-6; 7 positions agree with TRBD1. The V gene end was trimmed by 1 base and the J gene end by 6 bases; junction bases not matched to a gene: 3. The CDR3 length is 14 residues. The germline V gene encodes CDR1 GTSNPN and CDR2 SVGIG (reference sequence). CDR3 in DNA: TGTGCCTGGAGTGAGGGGGCAGGTAATTCACCCCTCCACTTT. Translated: CAWSEGAGNSPLHF.

There are a few counts of this clonotype. The rearrangement uses TRBV24-1 and TRBJ2-1; TRBD2 might be the D (5 bases). CDR1 is KGHDR and CDR2 is SFDVKD in the germline V gene. This CDR3 spans 14 amino acids. Trimming pared 9 bases from V and 2 bases from J, leaving 13 bases between. CDR3 coding DNA: TGTGCCACCTCCCCGGGGTTTACCTACAATGAGCAGTTCTTC. It encodes CATSPGFTYNEQFF.

V and J are TRBV5-1 and TRBJ2-1; tentative D call: TRBD2 (5 bases). The germline gives CDR1 SGHRS, CDR2 YFSETQ. This CDR3 has 14 amino acids. Trimming took off 0 bases at V and 7 bases at J, with 11 bases between the two ends. The chain's CDR3 is CASSLELVANEQFF. The CDR3 DNA reads as TGCGCCAGCAGCTTGGAACTAGTGGCGAATGAGCAGTTCTTC.

At least ten counts were recorded for this clonotype. The chain carries TRBV20-1 and TRBJ2-7; 8 bases map to TRBD1. There are 12 residues in the CDR3. CDR1 and CDR2 (germline): DFQATT, SNEGSKA (reference sequence). V shed 3 bases, J shed 10 bases, and the junction held 8 bases outside the gene matches. This CDR3 is CSARGDRFEQYF. The CDR3 region has the DNA TGCAGTGCTAGGGGGGACAGGTTCGAACAGTACTTC.

This clonotype was seen repeatedly, ten times or more. The CDR3, as DNA: TGTGCCAGCAGTCCCCCTTCAAGCGGGAGCTCCTACAATGAGCAGTTCTTC. This encodes CASSPPSSGSSYNEQFF. The chain couples TRBV28 to TRBJ2-1, with 8 bases that match TRBD2. Germline lookup yields CDR1 MDHEN and CDR2 SYDVKM. The junction had 9 bases not matched to a gene; V was cut back by 5 bases and J by 0 bases. The CDR3 covers 17 residues.

The chain joins TRBV4-1 to TRBJ2-7; 8 positions agree with TRBD2. From germline, CDR1 is MGHRA and CDR2 YSYEKL. Unmatched junction bases numbered 6, after V lost 1 base and J lost 1 base. This CDR3 contains 16 residues. CDR3 sequence: CASSQVVAGRSYEQYF. The CDR3 DNA is TGCGCCAGCAGCCAAGTCGTAGCGGGGCGTTCCTACGAGCAGTACTTC.

The rearrangement uses TRBV11-2 and TRBJ1-2; 11 nucleotides align to TRBD1. The CDR3 runs 17 residues. V lost 1 base, J lost 5 bases, and 9 bases stayed unmatched. Looked up from germline, CDR1 is SGHAT and CDR2 is FQNNGV. The CDR3: CASSLAPPGQGGYGYTF. The CDR3 region has the DNA TGTGCCAGCAGCTTAGCCCCACCGGGACAGGGGGGATATGGCTACACCTTC.

The J gene is TRBJ1-4, the V gene TRBV10-2; no definite D call. The germline V gene has CDR1 WSHSY and CDR2 SAAADI. Trimming left V 0 bases short and J 7 bases short, with 3 bases between. The CDR3 runs to 12 residues. The CDR3: CASSESFEKLFF. The CDR3 region has the DNA TGCGCCAGCAGTGAGTCCTTTGAAAAACTGTTTTTT.

In its sample, this clonotype was seen many times. The rearrangement uses TRBV7-9 and TRBJ2-1; no reliable D call. Germline V lookup: CDR1 SEHNR, CDR2 FQNEAQ (reference sequence). Trimming stripped 0 bases from V and 10 bases from J, with 25 bases between. CDR3 size: 18 residues. CDR3 region: CASSLASYGSPVVKEQFF. The CDR3 coding sequence is TGTGCCAGCAGCTTAGCGTCCTATGGGTCCCCTGTCGTAAAGGAGCAGTTCTTC.

In this sample, this clonotype turned up a few times. The chain couples TRBV12-3 or TRBV12-4 to TRBJ2-7; 9 bases map to TRBD2. The V gene end was trimmed by 7 bases and the J gene end by 5 bases; junction bases not matched to a gene: 6. This CDR3 is built from 13 residues. This CDR3 reads CASMKGLAHEQYF. The CDR3 bases are TGTGCCAGCATGAAGGGACTAGCCCACGAGCAGTACTTC.

This clonotype was seen at least ten times. This chain joins TRBV30 and TRBJ1-1; D gene ambiguous. The CDR3 is made up of 13 amino acids. Trimming removed 0 bases from V and 4 bases from J, with 9 bases in between. Germline V CDR1 and CDR2: GTSNPN, SVGIG (reference sequence). The CDR3 reads CAWSVGLTTEAFF. The CDR3 coding sequence is TGTGCCTGGAGTGTAGGCTTGACCACTGAAGCTTTCTTT.

In this sample, this clonotype turned up a few times. The rearrangement links TRBV4-1 to TRBJ2-7; TRBD1 agrees at 9 bases. Trimming removed 0 bases from V and 5 bases from J; junction bases left unmatched: 11. CDR1 and CDR2 (germline): MGHRA, YSYEKL. This CDR3 region has 17 residues. The CDR3 reads CASSQDRLGTGFNEQYF. CDR3 nucleotide sequence: TGCGCCAGCAGCCAAGATCGCCTGGGGACAGGGTTCAACGAGCAGTACTTC.

In its sample, this clonotype was seen many times. This chain uses TRBV6-1 with TRBJ2-6; possible D gene TRBD1, 5 bases. The length of the CDR3 is 15 residues. Germline CDR1 reads MNHNS; CDR2 reads SASEGT. V lost 7 bases, J lost 1 base, and 11 bases lay in between. The CDR3 here is CASIGTGSGANVLTF. For the CDR3, the DNA is TGTGCCAGCATCGGAACAGGATCTGGGGCCAACGTCCTGACTTTC.